A selection of T cell receptor beta chains follows, all from one sample in a study of blood T cell repertoires in COVID-19. Sequenced by immunoSEQ multiplex PCR; TCRdb stores in-frame clones only, minus some. The sample gives roughly 180,000 clones, roughly 88% of which show up once; 13% is in the top ten. Specimen: PBMCs or T cells enriched from blood (not recorded which). The receptor set was obtained from a woman aged 60 to 75 who had recovered from COVID-19. CDR3s include the opening cysteine and the closing phenylalanine or tryptophan. A D gene is named only where the DNA matches it firmly. Rows may omit the clone size; those that give it use once, few, many or a size class.

clone size,D gene,V gene,CDR3 length,J gene,CDR3 protein,CDR3 DNA
once,TRBD2,TRBV2,15,TRBJ2-7,CASSEGAGVSYEQYF,TGTGCCAGCAGTGAAGGGGCGGGAGTCAGCTACGAGCAGTACTTC
once,NA,TRBV25-1,15,TRBJ2-3,CASSDRGTLRNTQYF,TGTGCCAGCAGTGACAGGGGCACCTTACGCAATACGCAGTATTTT
NA,NA,TRBV5-1,12,TRBJ2-5,CASSEYQETQYF,TGCGCCAGCAGCGAGTACCAAGAGACCCAGTACTTC
once,TRBD1,TRBV5-1,16,TRBJ2-5,CASSLGTGVIQETQYF,TGCGCCAGCAGCTTAGGGACAGGGGTAATTCAGGAGACCCAGTACTTC
many,NA,TRBV7-3,15,TRBJ1-6,CASSLNSAGNSPLHF,TGTGCCAGCAGCTTAAATTCGGCGGGTAATTCACCCCTCCACTTT
NA,NA,TRBV19,13,TRBJ1-1,CASSIDAGSGAFF,TGTGCCAGTAGTATAGACGCGGGGTCAGGGGCTTTCTTT
NA,TRBD2,TRBV7-2,15,TRBJ2-1,CASSLTSGSRLEQFF,TGTGCCAGCAGCTTGACTAGCGGGAGCAGACTTGAGCAGTTCTTC
NA,TRBD1,TRBV5-4,14,TRBJ2-5,CASSGDSRRETQYF,TGTGCCAGCAGCGGGGACAGCCGAAGAGAGACCCAGTACTTC
once,NA,TRBV6-5,14,TRBJ1-4,CASSPGGTNEKLFF,TGTGCCAGCAGTCCCGGGGGGACTAATGAAAAACTGTTTTTT
few,NA,TRBV29-1,13,TRBJ1-5,CSGKGGEAQPQHF,TGCAGCGGAAAGGGAGGGGAGGCCCAGCCCCAGCATTTT
NA,TRBD2,TRBV9,16,TRBJ2-1,CASSVAGASGTNEQFF,TGTGCCAGCAGCGTAGCAGGGGCTAGCGGGACGAATGAGCAGTTCTTC
NA,TRBD1,TRBV11-1,16,TRBJ1-2,CASSIGTGGDNYGYTF,TGTGCCAGCAGCATCGGGACAGGGGGCGACAACTATGGCTACACCTTC
NA,NA,TRBV7-9,13,TRBJ1-2,CASSLAGGYGYTF,TGTGCCAGCAGCTTAGCGGGGGGGTATGGCTACACCTTC
NA,TRBD1,TRBV4-2,15,TRBJ2-3,CASSQDGTGVDTQYF,TGTGCCAGCAGCCAAGATGGGACAGGGGTGGATACGCAGTATTTT
NA,TRBD1,TRBV19,16,TRBJ1-2,CASSIGGQGGNYGYTF,TGTGCCAGTAGTATAGGGGGACAGGGAGGCAACTATGGCTACACCTTC
once,NA,TRBV4-1,14,TRBJ1-2,CASSRDGTLYGYTF,TGCGCCAGCAGCCGGGACGGGACACTCTATGGCTACACCTTC
NA,NA,TRBV29-1,14,TRBJ2-7,CSVDAGTAGFEQYF,TGCAGCGTGGACGCCGGGACTGCGGGGTTCGAGCAGTACTTC
NA,TRBD2,TRBV2,14,TRBJ2-5,CASSTGTSAETQYF,TGTGCCAGCAGTACCGGGACTAGTGCTGAGACCCAGTACTTC
NA,NA,TRBV28,13,TRBJ2-1,CASTLRRDNEQFF,TGTGCCAGCACCCTGAGGAGGGACAATGAGCAGTTCTTC
NA,TRBD1,TRBV20-1,13,TRBJ1-3,CSASGQGGNTIYF,TGCAGTGCTAGTGGACAGGGAGGAAACACCATATATTTT
NA,NA,TRBV5-1,14,TRBJ1-2,CASSPPTETYGYTF,TGCGCCAGCAGCCCCCCTACAGAGACCTATGGCTACACCTTC
NA,NA,TRBV4-2,14,TRBJ1-2,CASSQAGTLYGYTF,TGTGCCAGCAGCCAAGCAGGCACACTGTATGGCTACACCTTC
NA,TRBD1,TRBV3-1/TRBV3-2,17,TRBJ1-4,CASSQGVRGPGGEKLFF,TGTGCCAGCAGCCAGGGCGTCAGGGGGCCAGGGGGTGAAAAACTGTTTTTT
NA,NA,TRBV7-2,15,TRBJ2-1,CASSFFAGQYNEQFF,TGTGCCAGCAGCTTCTTTGCGGGACAGTACAATGAGCAGTTCTTC
NA,TRBD2,TRBV10-3,15,TRBJ2-7,CAISSGGGVSYEQYF,TGTGCCATCAGTAGCGGGGGGGGTGTCTCCTACGAGCAGTACTTC
NA,TRBD1,TRBV18,15,TRBJ2-5,CASSPGQGRMETQYF,TGTGCCAGCTCCCCAGGACAGGGTCGTATGGAGACCCAGTACTTC
NA,NA,TRBV2,13,TRBJ1-1,CASSVNTYTEAFF,TGTGCCAGCAGTGTTAACACCTACACTGAAGCTTTCTTT
NA,TRBD1,TRBV5-1,14,TRBJ2-5,CASKGGQGVETQYF,TGCGCCAGCAAAGGGGGACAGGGGGTAGAGACCCAGTACTTC
NA,NA,TRBV28,12,TRBJ2-1,CATGVAYNEQFF,TGTGCCACGGGGGTTGCCTACAATGAGCAGTTCTTC
NA,NA,TRBV5-4,12,TRBJ2-3,CASSSGKDTQYF,TGTGCCAGCAGCTCAGGGAAAGATACGCAGTATTTT
NA,TRBD1,TRBV24-1,14,TRBJ1-2,CATSDLDRDYGYTF,TGTGCCACCAGTGATCTGGACAGGGACTATGGCTACACCTTC
NA,NA,TRBV3-1/TRBV3-2,13,TRBJ2-2,CASSQGATGELFF,TGTGCCAGCAGCCAAGGCGCCACCGGGGAGCTGTTTTTT
NA,TRBD1,TRBV6-5,12,TRBJ1-1,CASSYGGQQAFF,TGTGCCAGCAGTTACGGGGGACAGCAAGCTTTCTTT
NA,TRBD1,TRBV5-4,15,TRBJ2-5,CASSTRQGVVETQYF,TGTGCCAGCAGCACCCGACAGGGGGTGGTAGAGACCCAGTACTTC
NA,NA,TRBV21-1,14,TRBJ2-5,CASRNGPSNETQYF,TGTGCCAGCAGAAATGGGCCCTCTAATGAGACCCAGTACTTC
NA,TRBD2,TRBV28,14,TRBJ2-1,CASSELAGTNEQFF,TGTGCCAGCAGTGAACTAGCGGGGACCAATGAGCAGTTCTTC
NA,NA,TRBV11-1,13,TRBJ1-2,CASSSLGEAGYTF,TGTGCCAGCAGCTCCCTTGGAGAGGCTGGCTACACCTTC
NA,TRBD1,TRBV2,13,TRBJ1-5,CASSGGQGQPQHF,TGTGCCAGCAGTGGGGGACAGGGACAGCCCCAGCATTTT
NA,NA,TRBV6-1,16,TRBJ2-3,CASSDRMGLETDTQYF,TGTGCCAGCAGTGATAGAATGGGGCTAGAAACAGATACGCAGTATTTT
NA,TRBD2,TRBV6-1,16,TRBJ2-5,CASSARLTSGGETQYF,TGTGCCAGCAGTGCCCGATTGACTAGCGGGGGCGAGACCCAGTACTTC
once,TRBD2,TRBV12-5,18,TRBJ2-1,CASARGVLAAASTDEQFF,TGTGCTTCCGCTCGAGGGGTGCTAGCGGCGGCCTCCACCGATGAGCAGTTCTTC
NA,TRBD2,TRBV5-1,16,TRBJ2-1,CASAGLAGVIDNEQFF,TGCGCCAGCGCCGGACTAGCGGGAGTGATAGACAATGAGCAGTTCTTC
NA,NA,TRBV5-1,16,TRBJ2-1,CASSSRLASYDNEQFF,TGCGCCAGCAGCTCCCGTCTAGCGAGTTATGACAATGAGCAGTTCTTC
few,NA,TRBV2,14,TRBJ1-1,CASRKNTLNTEAFF,TGTGCCAGCAGGAAAAACACGCTGAACACTGAAGCTTTCTTT
NA,TRBD1,TRBV7-9,14,TRBJ2-3,CASSRGQGLHTQYF,TGTGCCAGCAGCCGGGGACAGGGGCTACATACGCAGTATTTT
few,NA,TRBV7-8,14,TRBJ1-3,CASSRTVSGNTIYF,TGTGCCAGCAGCCGGACAGTCTCTGGAAACACCATATATTTT
NA,NA,TRBV18,13,TRBJ1-1,CASSPPGNTEAFF,TGTGCCAGCTCACCACCCGGGAACACTGAAGCTTTCTTT
NA,TRBD2,TRBV29-1,12,TRBJ2-2,CTVAGFTGELFF,TGCACCGTAGCGGGTTTTACCGGGGAGCTGTTTTTT
NA,TRBD2,TRBV25-1,17,TRBJ2-1,CASSATLRGTSGREQFF,TGTGCCAGCAGTGCCACCCTCCGTGGGACTAGCGGGAGGGAGCAGTTCTTC
NA,TRBD1,TRBV11-2,13,TRBJ1-5,CASSADRGQPQHF,TGTGCCAGCAGCGCAGACAGGGGCCAGCCCCAGCATTTT
NA,TRBD1,TRBV5-1,15,TRBJ1-4,CASSPARGPGEKLFF,TGCGCCAGCAGCCCCGCCAGGGGGCCGGGCGAAAAACTGTTTTTT
NA,NA,TRBV2,12,TRBJ1-1,CASSARAAEAFF,TGTGCCAGCAGCGCCCGAGCGGCTGAAGCTTTCTTT
once,NA,TRBV5-1,16,TRBJ2-1,CASSRPISGTYNEQFF,TGCGCCAGCAGCCGCCCTATTAGCGGAACATACAATGAGCAGTTCTTC
NA,NA,TRBV5-1,15,TRBJ2-5,CASSLLTGSQETQYF,TGCGCCAGCAGCCTCCTGACAGGCAGCCAAGAGACCCAGTACTTC
NA,NA,TRBV20-1,13,TRBJ1-1,CSASAGGSTEAFF,TGCAGTGCTAGTGCGGGAGGCAGCACTGAAGCTTTCTTT
NA,NA,TRBV5-6,16,TRBJ1-5,CASSLSQGRGNQPQHF,TGTGCCAGCAGCTTGTCACAGGGTCGTGGTAATCAGCCCCAGCATTTT
NA,TRBD1,TRBV5-4,12,TRBJ1-6,CASSGTGAPLHF,TGTGCCAGCAGCGGGACAGGGGCACCCCTCCACTTT
few,TRBD2,TRBV15,16,TRBJ2-1,CATSSLAGGAYNEQFF,TGTGCCACCAGCAGTCTAGCGGGGGGTGCCTACAATGAGCAGTTCTTC
few,NA,TRBV7-8,11,TRBJ1-6,CASSKGSPLHF,TGTGCCAGCAGTAAGGGGTCACCCCTCCACTTT
NA,NA,TRBV6-1,15,TRBJ1-1,CASSEAPGANTEAFF,TGTGCCAGCAGTGAAGCGCCAGGGGCGAACACTGAAGCTTTCTTT